This TCR beta chain was obtained from a study of T cell responses to AZD1222 COVID-19 vaccine. CDR3 length: 14 residues. The V gene lost 5 bases and the J gene lost 4 bases, with 14 bases spanning the gap. Germline V gene lookup returns CDR1 LNHDA and CDR2 SQIVND (reference sequence). In regard to this clone: Its target is unknown.

This table comes from immunoSEQ multiplex PCR, and its TCRdb copy is limited to in-frame clones, with some not included. This repertoire shows about 120,000 clones, roughly 90% found once; its top ten account for approximately 9.2%. Notes on the study in general: Reports say nearly half of spike-specific TCRs go after unmutated variant regions.

This receptor was taken from an adult in good health. This sample comprised peripheral blood, obtained on day 0 of AZD1222 vaccination. The rearrangement uses TRBV19 and TRBJ1-1, with TRBD1 as a possible D gene (5 bases). CDR3 in amino acids: CASSHPQGSTEAFF. CDR3 DNA sequence: TGTGCCAGTAGTCATCCCCAGGGTTCCACTGAAGCTTTCTTT.